This record concerns one TCR beta chain sequence. Its antigen remains undetermined. Nothing much larger sits one base from this clone, and base qualities are not available. The data originate from a study of cytomegalovirus exposure and HLA in healthy donors (dated by TCRdb to between 2016 and 2019). Looking at the study overall: In an earlier analysis of some 550 of the donors, roughly 300 Gb of sequence data and 117 million unique TCR beta sequences from about 179 million T cells were reported. Roughly 300 gigabases of sequencing data and about 92 million unique TCR sequences made up an early release that covered around 640 HLA-typed donors. Of the 300 to 450 genotyped donors, about 84% fell in the genetic ancestry cluster associated with self-reported Caucasian donors. The study was designed to test whether signatures of past pathogen exposure could be identified by cataloging public T cell receptors. The study used immunosequencing to profile the T cell repertoires of about 670 subjects and linked those repertoires to cytomegalovirus serostatus. A separate validation cohort of over 95 different subjects was used in addition to the roughly 700-subject first cohort. To predict cytomegalovirus infection status, the study brought together high-throughput TCR immunosequencing, statistical association of individual TCRs with disease status, and machine learning. To study patterns of TCR occurrence, a later analysis re-analyzed previously published TCR beta repertoires from around 670 donors and added high-resolution HLA genotyping. In the later analysis, no new phenotypic data were used to find candidate immune exposures; instead, reliance was placed on TCR beta sequences and their occurrence across donors. An earlier analysis of 500 to 750 of the donors applied high-throughput TCR beta sequencing to assess whether each TCR beta V gene segment acted as functional or pseudogenic. Donor age, sex, ethnicity and CMV serostatus were compiled together with the repertoire data. A later genetic analysis took genome-wide SNP genotypes for about three fifths of the roughly 700 donors and used that subset as a discovery cohort. All discovery cohort repertoires had been generated on a single sequencing platform. Both class I and class II loci were covered by HLA typing, at four-digit resolution. Typing coverage varied by locus: roughly 629-640 donors for A, B, C, DRB1 and DQB1; 500 to 550 for DQA1; approximately 610 for DPA1; about 450 for DPB1. About five DR-DQ haplotypes were handled as single units for association and clustering because linkage in the cohort was strong. Across roughly 420 genotyped donors of the cohort, an average of about 200,000 unique TCR beta nucleotide sequences per donor were sequenced, and roughly a sixth of those sequences were non-productive.

According to the germline V gene, CDR1 reads LGHNA and CDR2 reads YNFKEQ. V and J are trimmed by 2 bases and 3 bases, and the gene matches miss 6 bases of the junction. The CDR3 has 15 amino acids, counting the end cysteine and phenylalanine. CDR3 DNA is the only sequence kept; it has 45 bases, read in frame from the first base. The library came from the immunoSEQ multiplex PCR assay. A mixture of 60 forward primers for TCR Vbeta segments and 13 reverse primers for TCR Jbeta segments was used in the multiplex PCR. Amplification of the CDR3 region of rearranged TCR beta genes was performed with a multiplex PCR assay on genomic DNA. The amplified TCR beta libraries were sequenced on the Illumina HiSeq System as 87-base-pair reads. Concerning the study's data processing: A later analysis tallied around 87 million unique TCR beta chains across the 666 repertoires, and some 10 million of those chains were shared by two or more donors. To remove PCR and sequencing errors, raw reads were error-corrected and collapsed into unique sequences using a nearest-neighbor algorithm that merged closely related sequences. CDR3 sequences were aligned to IMGT reference sequences to assign V, D and J gene segments. Each retained sequence needed at least a six-nucleotide match to both a V gene segment and a J gene segment. A rearrangement counted as productive if the CDR3 had no stop codons and remained in frame with V and J, and every other rearrangement counted as non-productive. Following IMGT convention, CDR3 was defined as the stretch from the second conserved V-encoded cysteine to the conserved J-encoded phenylalanine. Sequences without an unambiguous match to a single V gene segment were excluded from the earlier analysis of 587 of the donors. An earlier analysis of several hundred of the donors called V segments functional above 56.7% productive rearrangements and segregating when the between-donor standard deviation exceeded 5%. A statistical classification framework was developed to diagnose cytomegalovirus status using the catalog of TCR beta chain sequences. In a later analysis, TCR nucleotide sequences were compared against IMGT/GENE-DB human TR gene sequences so that V and J genes could be assigned. The TCRdist pipeline was used in a later analysis to assign CDR3 sequences and most-parsimonious VDJ recombination scenarios. In a later analysis, each TCR beta chain was defined by its CDR3 amino acid sequence together with its V-gene family, and reads lacking a unique V-gene family were excluded. As a way to deal with suspected cross-contamination and a sequencing artifact, a later analysis dropped more than 500 nucleotide sequences that were highly shared and had low generation probability. A later analysis calculated a clonal expansion index for each public chain from normalized within-repertoire ranks of inferred template counts. In a later analysis, generation probabilities were computed with a VDJ recombination model fitted to out-of-frame rearrangements, and the resulting probabilities were checked against IGoR. In a later analysis, hypergeometric tests were used to score TCR-TCR, TCR-HLA and TCR-CMV co-occurrence, with a repertoire-size bias correction applied to TCR pairs. False discovery rates were estimated in a later analysis by permuting HLA or CMV assignments 20 times. In a later analysis, co-occurring TCRs were grouped using DBSCAN, and TCRdist sequence similarity was added for clustering within HLA-allele-positive subsets. Repertoires with fewer than 30,000 or more than 120,000 public chains were left out of co-occurrence clustering, as were about 5 repertoires with anomalous nucleotide sharing. TCRdb carries this immuneACCESS record with in-frame sequences only. Its versions omit some clonotypes, under half of them owing to an unresolved V gene in the studies checked, with the rest unexplained. The DNA gave D and trimming, while V, J and clone size come from that table. Across this sample there are under 150,000 clones, with around 80% seen only once. Over 3.5% of the sample comes from the top ten.

The cohort was made up of roughly 670 healthy bone marrow donors. All cohort members were sampled while nominally healthy, although unrecorded immune exposures were likely present. The donor was CMV seropositive and was included in the group of 289 seropositive cohort members. A peripheral blood sample was provided by each donor, and peripheral blood mononuclear cells were used for TCR beta sequencing. Genomic DNA was extracted from the blood cell samples with the Qiagen DNeasy Blood Extraction Kit. General findings and caveats noted by the study authors: Three of the identified cytomegalovirus-associated TCR beta chains were confirmed in vitro to be specific for cytomegalovirus antigens. The classifier was reported to diagnose cytomegalovirus status with high specificity and sensitivity in both the original and validation cohorts. A cluster of highly shared sequence variants was judged likely to be a technical artifact of the sequencing pipeline. The 87-base-pair reads could not distinguish some IMGT-functional V segments, including TRBV6-2 and TRBV6-3, so those segments were excluded. At a false discovery rate of 0.05, a later analysis linked 16,000 or so TCR beta sequences to specific HLA alleles. The cohort was sequenced for TCR beta chains only, and without alpha or paired-chain data the features that could be detected were limited. A later analysis found that most CMV-associated TCR beta chains appeared HLA-restricted, with HLA associations seemingly driven largely by CMV exposure. Several of the top co-occurrence clusters appeared to be linked to parvovirus B19, influenza, CMV and Epstein-Barr virus, according to a later analysis. Sequencing depth was assumed to be roughly uniform across donors in the presence/absence analyses, though that assumption may not hold. In a later analysis, TCR association rates were found to vary across HLA loci, with the most associated TCRs seen for DRB1 alleles and the fewest for HLA-C alleles. A later genetic analysis reported fewer N-insertions in productive TCRs among donors in an Asian-associated ancestry cluster than the roughly 620-donor mean. In the study, approximately 160 TCR beta chains were listed as associated with cytomegalovirus. The authors suggested that the approach could potentially be generalized to other disease states and immunological phenotypes. When HLA alleles, especially DR and DQ, strongly co-occurred, attributing TCR associations to individual alleles was difficult. Because HLA typing was missing for some donors at each locus, association tests included only the typed subset. Most TCR sequences were seen in very few donors, while some public TCRs were found in many individuals. Because counts were too low, fewer than 20 rarely observed V segments, including chromosome 9 orphons, were excluded from the earlier analysis of some 540 of the donors. Immune exposure information for the cohort was limited to CMV serostatus. In an earlier analysis of more than 500 of the donors, most TCR beta V segments appeared in productive rearrangements about 87% or about 30% of the time, broadly matching IMGT annotations. Compared with equally common non-associated chains, HLA-associated TCR beta chains in a later analysis were more clonally expanded and had lower generation probabilities. A later genetic analysis associated a missense DCLRE1C variant with V-gene and J-gene trimming of TCR beta chains, and an independent cohort replicated the association. Linkage disequilibrium might explain the correlated functional status among segregating V segments, but an unknown experimental factor could not be ruled out. A further reported finding was that TCR beta sequences accurately predicted the HLA-A and HLA-B alleles for most subjects in the first cohort.

This chain is built from TRBV4-2 and TRBJ1-2, and TRBD1 aligns with 7 junction nucleotides. The source is a man aged 25-45 years in good health and CMV-seropositive. The material sequenced was PBMCs. For the CDR3, the sequence is CASSQRQGRDYGYTF. The nucleotide sequence is given as TGTGCCAGCAGCCAACGACAGGGAAGGGACTATGGCTACACCTTC.